This TCR beta chain was observed in a study of shared clonotypes between healthy human individuals. General observations from the study: Genetic and exposure-history diversity was limited by the few donors.

Losses at the gene ends were 4 bases for V and 4 bases for J; bases not matched to a gene: 6. The CDR3 sequence is 14 residues long. Germline V gene sequence: CDR1 SEHNR, CDR2 FQNEAQ (reference sequence). Of note for this clone: The target antigen is unknown.

Assay: immunoSEQ multiplex PCR; the TCRdb copy retains only in-frame clones and omits some. Among around 720,000 clones listed, around three quarters were seen once. The sequence was obtained from a young woman in good health. This chain links TRBV7-9 with TRBJ2-7, with 8 bases aligning to TRBD1. Sequencing was done on a sample of memory CD4+ T cells sorted from blood. Sample subset: CD45RA-negative fraction. CDR3: CASSSGQGWYEQYF. The CDR3 DNA follows: TGTGCCAGCAGCTCCGGACAGGGCTGGTACGAGCAGTACTTC.